The following is a TCR beta chain sequence with its context. Its antigen specificity is not known. No base quality values were provided; no much bigger clone lies one nucleotide off. The sample comes from a study of T cell repertoires in cytomegalovirus infection (dated by TCRdb to about 2019). Broadly, across the study: The peptide stimulations were aimed at well-studied HLA-B-restricted epitopes as well as recently identified HLA-C-restricted CMV epitopes, whose presentation resists viral immunomodulation. Donor HLA type was relevant to the analysis, as public TCR beta signatures indicated carriage of CMV infection together with the matching HLA type. Overall study results and their limits: In both this cohort and an independent cohort of 352 donors, the cumulative frequency of public TCR beta family members distinguished carriers of CMV infection plus the relevant HLA type. The ex vivo response was dominated by HLA-C-restricted CMV-specific TCR beta clonotypes, which also provided the single most frequent clonotype in two of eight donors.

In the paper's terms, the treatment or condition label means: in vitro stimulation with specific CMV peptide epitopes to enrich CMV-specific T cells. The listed sequencing device is Illumina HiSeq 1500. In-frame beta chains were kept once TCRdb had trimmed the public reads at Q25 with fastp and called clones with MiXCR. Records with the same CDR3 protein are collapsed into one entry carrying the most frequent genes and DNA. Recorded for this sample are about 470,000 distinct CDR3 sequences; under 55% of them occurred a single time. 40% to 50% of the sample lies in the top ten. CDR1 SGHTA and CDR2 FQGNSA are derived from the germline V gene. The CDR3 runs 17 residues from the cysteine to the phenylalanine. Only CDR3 DNA is held: 51 bases, read in frame from base 1. The V end gives up 3 bases and the J end 2 bases, leaving 12 bases in the junction not matched to a gene.

The clonotype comes from a human donor in good health (CMV status not recorded). Some clones in this sample may be carry-over from other donors' samples. The specimen comprised cultured PBMCs, sampled from culture after CMV antigen stimulation. The V and J segments used are TRBV7-2 and TRBJ2-5; 7 bases in the middle match TRBD2. CDR3 sequence: CASSFFGGVAVQETQYF. The sequenced DNA: TGTGCCAGCAGCTTTTTTGGGGGGGTGGCGGTTCAAGAGACCCAGTACTTC.